A selection of T cell receptor beta chains follows, all from one sample in a study of shared clonotypes between healthy human individuals. The repertoire was sequenced with immunoSEQ multiplex PCR; TCRdb's copy has only in-frame clones and lacks some. This sample has about 710,000 clones; 55% to 75% occur once, and the top ten carry more than 1.5%. The sample consisted of memory CD4+ T cells sorted from blood. The source is a woman aged 30 to 39 in good health. CDR3s include the opening cysteine and the closing phenylalanine or tryptophan. The order of the fields is CDR3 length, V gene, D gene, J gene, clone size, CDR3 protein, CDR3 DNA. D genes are given only for firm matches. Size is omitted from some rows. Given values are once, few, many or a class for expanded clones.

len: 13
v_gene: TRBV28
d_gene: NA
j_gene: TRBJ2-5
abundance: NA
CDR3aa: CASSFRNQETQYF
CDR3nt: TGTGCCAGCAGTTTTAGGAACCAAGAGACCCAGTACTTC

len: 14
v_gene: TRBV10-1
d_gene: TRBD2
j_gene: TRBJ2-1
abundance: many
CDR3aa: CASMGGSSYNEQFF
CDR3nt: TGCGCCAGCATGGGCGGGAGCTCCTACAATGAGCAGTTCTTC

len: 15
v_gene: TRBV6-1
d_gene: NA
j_gene: TRBJ2-7
abundance: NA
CDR3aa: CASSEEVQVEYEQYF
CDR3nt: TGTGCCAGCAGTGAGGAAGTACAGGTAGAGTACGAGCAGTACTTC

len: 17
v_gene: TRBV10-3
d_gene: NA
j_gene: TRBJ2-3
abundance: NA
CDR3aa: CATKRPTGNFPRDTQYF
CDR3nt: TGTGCCACCAAAAGGCCCACGGGGAATTTCCCCCGAGATACGCAGTATTTT

len: 14
v_gene: TRBV19
d_gene: NA
j_gene: TRBJ1-1
abundance: NA
CDR3aa: CASSRRGGYTEAFF
CDR3nt: TGTGCCAGTAGTCGACGAGGGGGATACACTGAAGCTTTCTTT

len: 14
v_gene: TRBV9
d_gene: TRBD2
j_gene: TRBJ2-5
abundance: NA
CDR3aa: CASSPTSGRETQYF
CDR3nt: TGTGCCAGCAGCCCAACTAGCGGACGAGAGACCCAGTACTTC

len: 14
v_gene: TRBV5-1
d_gene: NA
j_gene: TRBJ2-7
abundance: NA
CDR3aa: CASRYSGNPYEQYF
CDR3nt: TGCGCCAGCAGATATTCAGGGAACCCTTACGAGCAGTACTTC

len: 18
v_gene: TRBV5-1
d_gene: NA
j_gene: TRBJ1-6
abundance: NA
CDR3aa: CASSPSERQKTGNSPLHF
CDR3nt: TGCGCCAGCAGCCCGTCGGAGCGTCAGAAAACGGGTAATTCACCCCTCCACTTT

len: 12
v_gene: TRBV18
d_gene: NA
j_gene: TRBJ1-5
abundance: NA
CDR3aa: CASSPRDQPQHF
CDR3nt: TGTGCCAGCTCACCGAGGGATCAGCCCCAGCATTTT

len: 14
v_gene: TRBV11-2
d_gene: NA
j_gene: TRBJ1-1
abundance: few
CDR3aa: CASSFGGMNTEAFF
CDR3nt: TGTGCCAGCAGCTTCGGCGGAATGAACACTGAAGCTTTCTTT

len: 16
v_gene: TRBV5-1
d_gene: TRBD2
j_gene: TRBJ2-1
abundance: NA
CDR3aa: CASSEYLAGGSREQFF
CDR3nt: TGCGCCAGCAGCGAGTATCTAGCGGGAGGATCTCGTGAGCAGTTCTTC

len: 14
v_gene: TRBV7-2
d_gene: TRBD1
j_gene: TRBJ1-2
abundance: once
CDR3aa: CASSLGDRGIGYTF
CDR3nt: TGTGCCAGCAGCTTAGGGGACAGGGGCATCGGCTACACCTTC

len: 15
v_gene: TRBV28
d_gene: NA
j_gene: TRBJ2-7
abundance: NA
CDR3aa: CASSDPGSLQSEQYF
CDR3nt: TGTGCCAGCAGTGACCCCGGGAGCCTACAGAGCGAGCAGTACTTC

len: 15
v_gene: TRBV6-1
d_gene: NA
j_gene: TRBJ1-1
abundance: NA
CDR3aa: CASSEIEGGDSEAFF
CDR3nt: TGTGCCAGCAGTGAAATTGAAGGAGGGGATTCTGAAGCTTTCTTT

len: 15
v_gene: TRBV2
d_gene: NA
j_gene: TRBJ2-1
abundance: NA
CDR3aa: CASSAQSLGPNEQFF
CDR3nt: TGTGCCAGCAGCGCGCAGTCCCTGGGGCCTAATGAGCAGTTCTTC

len: 16
v_gene: TRBV27
d_gene: TRBD2
j_gene: TRBJ2-1
abundance: NA
CDR3aa: CASRPLLAGVYNEQFF
CDR3nt: TGTGCCAGCAGACCCCTCCTAGCGGGAGTCTACAATGAGCAGTTCTTC

len: 13
v_gene: TRBV28
d_gene: NA
j_gene: TRBJ1-2
abundance: NA
CDR3aa: CASRPAGSYGYTF
CDR3nt: TGTGCCAGCAGGCCCGCGGGGAGCTATGGCTACACCTTC

len: 16
v_gene: TRBV18
d_gene: TRBD2
j_gene: TRBJ2-2
abundance: NA
CDR3aa: CASSPTSGGNTGELFF
CDR3nt: TGTGCCAGCTCACCGACTAGCGGGGGAAACACCGGGGAGCTGTTTTTT

len: 16
v_gene: TRBV5-1
d_gene: TRBD1
j_gene: TRBJ2-5
abundance: NA
CDR3aa: CASSLTQQGPGETQYF
CDR3nt: TGCGCCAGCAGCTTGACCCAACAGGGGCCCGGGGAGACCCAGTACTTC

len: 16
v_gene: TRBV7-9
d_gene: NA
j_gene: TRBJ1-4
abundance: NA
CDR3aa: CASSPGSGTGNEKLFF
CDR3nt: TGTGCCAGCAGCCCCGGCTCAGGGACGGGGAATGAAAAACTGTTTTTT

len: 15
v_gene: TRBV5-1
d_gene: NA
j_gene: TRBJ1-5
abundance: NA
CDR3aa: CASSLWGDSNQPQHF
CDR3nt: TGCGCCAGCAGCTTGTGGGGGGATAGCAATCAGCCCCAGCATTTT

len: 14
v_gene: TRBV2
d_gene: NA
j_gene: TRBJ2-5
abundance: NA
CDR3aa: CASSEVTRGETQYF
CDR3nt: TGTGCCAGCAGTGAAGTGACTAGAGGAGAGACCCAGTACTTC